Each of the 17 T cell receptor beta chains below was sequenced from the same sample in a study of CD8+CD57+ T cells in acquired aplastic anemia. Profiles of TCR beta VDJ and CDR3 were generated from a genomic DNA template. Using its own MiXCR run on the reads, TCRdb lists one record per CDR3 protein. Among over 100,000 distinct CDR3 sequences listed, roughly 40% were seen once. The sequenced material came from sorted CD4+, CD8+, or CD8+CD57+ T cells (not recorded which) from PBMCs. These receptors came from a human donor in good health, serving as a control.

With respect to this clonotype: A much bigger clone sits one base away, suggesting this may be a read error. J is TRBJ1-4 and V is TRBV19; D remains ambiguous. Germline-derived CDR1 and CDR2 are LNHDA and SQIVND (reference sequence). Trimming removed 4 bases at V and 8 bases at J, with 14 bases between. This CDR3 contains 14 residues. Here the CDR3 DNA reads TGTGCCAGTAGTACTGGGGAAGGTGTCGAAAAACTGTTTTTT. Residues: CASSTGEGVEKLFF.

This clonotype was observed many times. CDR3 nucleotides: TGCAGTGCCACCGGGACAGGGGACAATCAGCCCCAGCATTTT. Translated, it gives CSATGTGDNQPQHF. The genes are TRBV20-1 and TRBJ1-5; 10 positions match TRBD1. After removal of 6 bases from V and 3 bases from J, the junction contained 5 bases not matched to a gene. CDR1 is DFQATT and CDR2 is SNEGSKA in the germline V gene (reference sequence). The CDR3 contains 14 residues.

There are many counts of this clonotype. The chain joins TRBV29-1 to TRBJ2-1; perhaps TRBD2 as D (5 bases). Germline lookup yields CDR1 SQVTM and CDR2 ANQGSEA. CDR3 length equals 16 residues. Trimming took 3 bases from V and 0 from J, leaving 15 bases between them. The DNA for the CDR3 is TGCAGCGTTGACCTTAACGCCCGGGGCTCCTACAATGAGCAGTTCTTC. Translation gives CSVDLNARGSYNEQFF.

Many counts were recorded for this clonotype. The chain employs TRBV24-1 and TRBJ2-2, with D perhaps assigned TRBD1 or TRBD2 (5 bases each). V lost 7 bases, J lost 4 bases, and 15 bases lay in between. Germline assignment: CDR1 KGHDR and CDR2 SFDVKD. The CDR3 is made up of 15 amino acids. CDR3 bases: TGTGCCACCAGCCCAACGGGACCGAGCACCGGGGAGCTGTTTTTT. It translates to CATSPTGPSTGELFF.

This clonotype has a single count. A much larger clonotype is one base distant, so this may be a read error. The CDR3 carries no conserved terminal phenylalanine or tryptophan, so it likely arises from a read error. The chain is built from TRBV3-1 and TRBJ1-6, with D maybe TRBD1 (5 bases). Germline loops: CDR1 LGHDT, CDR2 YNNKEL (reference sequence). The germline V and J ends were trimmed by 6 bases and 9 bases, with 15 bases remaining between them. This CDR3 spans 14 amino acids. As DNA, the CDR3 is TGTGCCAGCAGAAAACACAGCCAGGGTTCACCCCTCCACCTT. Protein: CASRKHSQGSPLHL.

This clonotype was counted between two and nine times. The chain combines TRBV7-9 with TRBJ2-1; the D gene is possibly TRBD1 (5 bases). CDR3 length: 13 residues. CDR1 SEHNR and CDR2 FQNEAQ come from the germline V gene (reference sequence). The V and J ends lost 2 bases and 4 bases respectively, with 6 bases between them. CDR3 DNA: TGTGCCAGCAGCTTACAGGGATACAATGAGCAGTTCTTC. Its translation is CASSLQGYNEQFF.

This clonotype occurred many times. CDR3 in DNA: TGTGCCAGCAGCTTAGGCAGGGCGTTCCTTGTAGAGACCCAGTACTTC. Its protein is CASSLGRAFLVETQYF. V is TRBV7-2 and J is TRBJ2-5, with D possibly TRBD1 on 5 matching bases. The germline V gene has CDR1 SGHTA and CDR2 FQGNSA. The ends were cut back, 1 base at V and 4 bases at J, with 16 bases in the middle. This CDR3 has 16 amino acids. Drawing the rest from reference TRBV7-2 and TRBJ2-5, the complete variable domain is GAGVSQSPSNKVTEKGKDVELRCDPISGHTALYWYRQSLGQGLEFLIYFQGNSAPDKSGLPSDRFSAERTGGSVSTLTIQRTQQEDSAVYLCASSLGRAFLVETQYFGPGTRLLVL.

This clonotype was found many times. The chain recombines TRBV6-6 with TRBJ2-1, with 8 bases aligning to TRBD2. The CDR3 is 14 residues long. Trimming took 2 bases from V and 4 from J; bases not matched to a gene: 1. Per the germline V gene, CDR1 is MNHNY and CDR2 is SVGAGI (reference sequence). CDR3 in DNA: TGTGCCAGCAGTTACGCGGGGGGATACAATGAGCAGTTCTTC. Its translation is CASSYAGGYNEQFF.

This clonotype has just a few counts. The chain is built from TRBV18 and TRBJ1-1, with D perhaps matching TRBD1 (5 bases). CDR1 and CDR2 from the germline V gene are KGHSH and LQKENI. This CDR3 has 16 residues. Trimming took off 1 base at V and 1 base at J, with 13 bases between the two ends. CDR3 in DNA: TGTGCCAGCTCACCACGCGGGGGGTCCTCGAACACTGAAGCTTTCTTT. Amino acids: CASSPRGGSSNTEAFF.

At least ten counts were recorded for this clonotype. The chain joins TRBV20-1 to TRBJ1-2, with D possibly being TRBD1 (6 bases). CDR1 is DFQATT, CDR2 SNEGSKA, per germline (reference sequence). Trimming shortened V by 3 bases and J by 4 bases, and 12 bases separated the two germline ends. The CDR3 is 13 amino acids. The CDR3 here is CSARGDTFYGYTF. The CDR3 DNA reads as TGCAGTGCTAGGGGGGACACCTTCTATGGCTACACCTTC.

This clonotype was seen a few times. The junction does not match germline at one end; this may be a read error. The CDR3 DNA sequence: TGTGCCTGGAGTGTAGCGTGGCCAGGAGGGCTCAATCAGCTCCAGCATTTT. Its translation is CAWSVAWPGGLNQLQHF. This chain connects TRBV30 to TRBJ1-5; D is uncertain. This CDR3 contains 17 residues. Per the germline V gene, CDR1 is GTSNPN and CDR2 is SVGIG (reference sequence).

There are many counts of this clonotype. The chain recombines TRBV20-1 with TRBJ1-2, with D unresolved. Deletions cut 3 bases from V and 7 bases from J, with 9 bases between. This CDR3 comprises 11 residues. Per germline, CDR1 DFQATT and CDR2 SNEGSKA (reference sequence). The CDR3 coding sequence is TGCAGTGCTAGGACACGGGGTGGCTACACCTTC. This encodes CSARTRGGYTF.

In its sample, this clonotype was seen many times. CDR3 region: CASSDSNRGNYGYTF. CDR3 DNA sequence: TGTGCCAGCAGTGACTCGAATCGAGGGAACTATGGCTACACCTTC. The chain couples TRBV6-4 to TRBJ1-2; no firm D call. Trimming removed 0 bases from V and 2 bases from J, with 10 bases in between. Germline loops: CDR1 MRHNA, CDR2 SNTAGT. This CDR3 comprises 15 residues.

Ten or more counts support this clonotype. J is TRBJ1-5 and V is TRBV6-1; a possible D gene is TRBD1 (5 bases). The CDR3 runs 14 residues. Germline V gene sequence: CDR1 MNHNS, CDR2 SASEGT. Trimming shortened V by 4 bases and J by 5 bases, and 12 bases separated the two germline ends. Here the CDR3 DNA reads TGTGCCAGCAGTGGGGGTCGAGGGGATCAGCCCCAGCATTTT. Protein: CASSGGRGDQPQHF.

As regards this clonotype: This clone may be a read error of a much larger clone one base away. The chain employs TRBV9 and TRBJ2-1; tentatively, D is TRBD1 or TRBD2 (5 bases each). Germline lookup yields CDR1 SGDLS and CDR2 YYNGEE. This CDR3 has 17 amino acids. The CDR3: CASSVAPWGSSCNEQFF. The CDR3 nucleotides read TGTGCCAGCAGCGTGGCCCCCTGGGGGAGCTCCTGCAATGAGCAGTTCTTC.

This clonotype was found many times. One junction end does not reproduce the germline sequence, and a read error may be involved. V is TRBV6-6 and J is TRBJ1-4, with 8 bases aligning to TRBD1. The CDR3 consists of 13 residues. Germline V gives CDR1 MNHNY, CDR2 SVGAGI (reference sequence). CDR3 sequence (DNA): TGTGCCAGCAGTTACGCCCGGGACAGGCATCCAATTTTT. Its translation: CASSYARDRHPIF.

This clonotype was seen ten or more times. The gene calls are TRBV14 and TRBJ2-5; a weak D match, TRBD1 (6 bases). Germline CDR1 reads SGHDN; CDR2 reads FVKESK. The CDR3 covers 18 residues. Deletions cut 3 bases from V and 5 bases from J, with 25 bases between. In nucleotides, the CDR3 is TGTGCCAGCAGCCACGGACGGGACATTAGATTGAAGGGGGAGACCCAGTACTTC. Protein product: CASSHGRDIRLKGETQYF.